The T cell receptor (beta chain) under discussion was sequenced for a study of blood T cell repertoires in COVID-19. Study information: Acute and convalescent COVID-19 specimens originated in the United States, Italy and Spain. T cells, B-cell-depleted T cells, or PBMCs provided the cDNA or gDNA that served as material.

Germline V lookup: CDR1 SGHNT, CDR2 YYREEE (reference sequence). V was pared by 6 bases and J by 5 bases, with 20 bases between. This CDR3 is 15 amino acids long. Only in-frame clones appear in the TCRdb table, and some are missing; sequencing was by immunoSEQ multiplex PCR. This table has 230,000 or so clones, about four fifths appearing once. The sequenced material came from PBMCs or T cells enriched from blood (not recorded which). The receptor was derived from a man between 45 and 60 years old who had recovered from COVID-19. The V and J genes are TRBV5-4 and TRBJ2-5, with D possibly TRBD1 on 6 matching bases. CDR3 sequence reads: CASTPGDSQGETQYF. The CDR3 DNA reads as TGTGCCAGCACCCCCGGAGACTCTCAGGGGGAGACCCAGTACTTC.